These 21 T cell receptor beta chains originate from one sample sequenced in a study of T cells after yellow fever vaccination (dated by TCRdb to the late 2010s). Libraries were made using 5' RACE. Reads for this sample came from an Illumina NovaSeq 6000. TCRdb handled the public reads itself, with Q25 trimming in fastp and clone calling in MiXCR, and kept productive beta chains. Identical CDR3 proteins give one entry, which carries the most common genes and DNA. The sample table shows 130,000 or so distinct CDR3 sequences, and around 15% are seen once. The ten largest clones take up approximately 43% of the sample. In the paper's terms, the treatment or condition label means: live attenuated yellow fever vaccine strain. Here the sequenced sample was CD8+ T cells sorted from PBMCs, taken 5 days after the yellow fever booster vaccination. The source is a man between 18 and 35 years old who received the YFV17D yellow fever vaccine.

V usage is TRBV7-9 and J usage is TRBJ2-1; 7 bases match TRBD2. This CDR3 contains 17 residues. V was pared by 1 base and J by 0 bases, with 6 bases of the junction left unmatched. Per germline, CDR1 SEHNR and CDR2 FQNEAQ (reference sequence). This CDR3 is CASSLDEWGGSYNEQFF. The DNA for the CDR3 is TGTGCCAGCAGCTTAGATGAGTGGGGGGGCTCCTACAATGAGCAGTTCTTC.

This clonotype was seen a handful of times. The genes are TRBV12-3 or TRBV12-4 and TRBJ1-5, with D maybe TRBD1 (6 bases). The CDR3 has 14 residues. Trimming cost V 2 bases and J 7 bases, with 12 bases left between them. CDR3 residues: CASSLSGAGQPQHF. CDR3 sequence (DNA): TGTGCCAGCAGTTTATCAGGGGCAGGACAGCCCCAGCATTTT.

This clonotype showed up just a few times. This chain uses TRBV7-2 with TRBJ1-3; the D is unclear. V lost 5 bases and J lost 0, with 17 bases in between. Germline CDR1 reads SGHTA; CDR2 reads FQGNSA. This CDR3 has 17 residues. CDR3 region: CASSSSPHRYSGNTIYF. CDR3 sequence (DNA): TGTGCCAGCAGCAGCTCCCCCCACCGTTACTCTGGAAACACCATATATTTT. The whole variable domain, filled in from reference TRBV7-2 and TRBJ1-3, reads GAGVSQSPSNKVTEKGKDVELRCDPISGHTALYWYRQSLGQGLEFLIYFQGNSAPDKSGLPSDRFSAERTGGSVSTLTIQRTQQEDSAVYLCASSSSPHRYSGNTIYFGEGSWLTVV.

The chain links TRBV10-3 to TRBJ2-7; D possibly corresponds to TRBD1 (5 bases). Trimming cost V 5 bases and J 0 bases, with 11 bases left between them. This CDR3 spans 14 amino acids. Per the germline V gene, CDR1 is ENHRY and CDR2 is SYGVKD. The CDR3 region has the DNA TGTGCCATCAGTCCGGGCCAGGGCTCCTACGAGCAGTACGTC. Its translation: CAISPGQGSYEQYV.

V is TRBV4-1 and J is TRBJ2-7, with 13 bases aligning to TRBD2. The CDR3 runs 18 residues. CDR1 and CDR2 from the germline V gene are MGHRA and YSYEKL. The V gene end was trimmed by 1 base and the J gene end by 5 bases; junction bases not matched to a gene: 11. The CDR3 coding sequence is TGCGCCAGCAGCCAAGGGACTAGCGGGGGAACCTACGAGAACGAGCAGTACTTC. It specifies CASSQGTSGGTYENEQYF.

The chain is built from TRBV29-1 and TRBJ1-1; D gene ambiguous. The germline gives CDR1 SQVTM, CDR2 ANQGSEA. Trimming removed 7 bases from V and 7 bases from J, with 28 bases in between. This CDR3 is built from 16 residues. The CDR3 is CSATTPDRVLGGEAFF. The DNA for the CDR3 is TGCAGCGCCACGACTCCGGACCGCGTCTTAGGTGGTGAAGCTTTCTTT.

This clonotype turned up a few times. The chain combines TRBV11-2 with TRBJ1-1; D unclear. The length of the CDR3 is 13 residues. Germline assignment: CDR1 SGHAT and CDR2 FQNNGV. Between the trimmed V and J ends, which lost 4 bases and 1 base, there was a span of 7 bases. CDR3 sequence: CASSSTSNTEAFF. DNA for the CDR3: TGTGCCAGCAGCTCCACATCGAACACTGAAGCTTTCTTT.

This clonotype was recorded a few times. The chain links TRBV7-9 to TRBJ2-3; 8 positions match TRBD2. The V and J ends lost 5 bases and 1 base, in that order; junction bases with no gene match: 8. The CDR3 has 16 amino acids. From germline, CDR1 is SEHNR and CDR2 FQNEAQ (reference sequence). The CDR3 protein is CASSPIGGGRTDTQYF. The DNA for the CDR3 is TGTGCCAGCAGCCCAATCGGCGGGGGGCGCACAGATACGCAGTATTTT. The whole variable domain, remainder taken from reference TRBV7-9 and TRBJ2-3, is DTGVSQNPRHKITKRGQNVTFRCDPISEHNRLYWYRQTLGQGPEFLTYFQNEAQLEKSRLLSDRFSAERPKGSFSTLEIQRTEQGDSAMYLCASSPIGGGRTDTQYFGPGTRLTVL.

The chain carries TRBV4-3 and TRBJ2-3; tentatively, D is TRBD1 or TRBD2 (5 bases each). V lost 6 bases and J lost 3, with 19 bases in between. Germline CDR1 LGHNA, CDR2 YSLEER. CDR3 length: 16 amino acids. The CDR3 reads CASSPLPGRMTDTQYF. The CDR3, as DNA: TGCGCCAGCAGTCCCCTCCCGGGACGCATGACAGATACGCAGTATTTT.

The chain carries TRBV4-1 and TRBJ2-1, with 7 bases matching TRBD1. V was clipped by 6 bases and J by 6 bases; unmatched bases: 5. The CDR3 contains 13 residues. Germline CDR1 and CDR2: MGHRA and YSYEKL. CDR3 DNA: TGCGCCAGCAGGGGCGCAGGGGGCAATGAGCAGTTCTTC. Translation: CASRGAGGNEQFF.

This chain uses TRBV12-3 or TRBV12-4 with TRBJ2-1; 11 bases line up with TRBD2. After removal of 7 bases from V and 1 base from J, the junction contained 3 bases not matched to a gene. The CDR3 is 15 amino acids. The CDR3 sequence: CASTSGGSSYNEQFF. The CDR3 coding sequence is TGTGCCAGCACTAGCGGGGGGTCGTCCTACAATGAGCAGTTCTTC.

The CDR3 nucleotides are TGTGCCAGCAGCTTTGAGGGATTTAGCAATCAGCCCCAGCATTTT. Encoded protein: CASSFEGFSNQPQHF. The chain couples TRBV5-8 to TRBJ1-5; D is undetermined. The V and J ends lost 2 bases and 0 bases respectively, with 9 bases between them. Per germline, CDR1 SGHTS and CDR2 YDEGEE. This CDR3 has 15 amino acids.

This clonotype was observed a handful of times. The chain links TRBV4-3 to TRBJ1-2, with D unclear. The CDR3 runs 13 residues. CDR1 is LGHNA, CDR2 YSLEER, per germline. Trimming took 3 bases from V and 4 from J, leaving 9 bases between them. The CDR3, as DNA: TGCGCCAGCAGCCATAAAAGCAGCTATGGCTACACCTTC. Amino acids: CASSHKSSYGYTF.

Details on this clonotype: An end of the junction does not agree with germline; a read error may underlie this. V usage is TRBV6-5 and J usage is TRBJ2-5; 9 positions agree with TRBD2. Germline lookup yields CDR1 MNHEY and CDR2 SVGAGI. The CDR3 has 15 amino acids. The CDR3 DNA is TGTGCCTGCAGGCCTCGAGGTAGCGGGGGAGAGACCCAGTACTTC. It specifies CACRPRGSGGETQYF.

In its sample, this clonotype was seen a few times. The chain joins TRBV7-9 to TRBJ1-2; D possibly corresponds to TRBD1 (6 bases). Germline V gene lookup returns CDR1 SEHNR and CDR2 FQNEAQ (reference sequence). This CDR3 region has 14 residues. V gave up 3 bases and J gave up 6 bases, with 14 bases separating them. The CDR3 protein is CASSLPLGGHGYTF. The CDR3, as DNA: TGTGCCAGCAGCTTGCCTTTGGGGGGCCATGGCTACACCTTC.

This chain joins TRBV24-1 and TRBJ2-1, with 7 bases identical to TRBD2. The CDR3 runs 16 residues. Losses at the gene ends were 3 bases for V and 8 bases for J; bases not matched to a gene: 12. Per the germline V gene, CDR1 is KGHDR and CDR2 is SFDVKD. The CDR3: CATSDLSGARPHEQFF. CDR3 DNA sequence: TGTGCCACCAGTGATCTCAGCGGGGCCCGCCCCCATGAGCAGTTCTTC.

This clonotype was observed a handful of times. The CDR3 DNA reads as TGTGCCAGCAGCTTGGAGGGTATGGGTGGCTACACCTTC. Its protein product is CASSLEGMGGYTF. This chain uses TRBV7-6 with TRBJ1-2, with D hard to call. The germline V and J ends were trimmed by 3 bases and 7 bases, with 12 bases remaining between them. This CDR3 comprises 13 residues. Germline-derived CDR1 and CDR2 are SGHVS and FNYEAQ. Using reference TRBV7-6 and TRBJ1-2 for the parts outside the CDR3, the full variable domain is GAGVSQSPRYKVTKRGQDVALRCDPISGHVSLYWYRQALGQGPEFLTYFNYEAQQDKSGLPNDRFSAERPEGSISTLTIQRTEQRDSAMYRCASSLEGMGGYTFGSGTRLTVV.

This clonotype was seen more than once but under ten times. The V and J genes are TRBV7-9 and TRBJ2-3, with D possibly called TRBD1 or TRBD2 (5 bases each). V was shortened by 5 bases and J by 0 bases, with 12 bases between the two germline ends. Germline assignment: CDR1 SEHNR and CDR2 FQNEAQ (reference sequence). The length of the CDR3 is 15 residues. The CDR3 DNA follows: TGTGCCAGCAGCGCCGGGACCGCTAGCACAGATACGCAGTATTTT. Translation gives CASSAGTASTDTQYF.

The chain carries TRBV12-3 or TRBV12-4 and TRBJ2-1; D possibly matches TRBD1 or TRBD2 (5 bases each). V shed 2 bases and J shed 3 bases, with 11 bases lying between them. CDR3 length: 15 amino acids. CDR3 sequence (DNA): TGTGCCAGCAGTTTATTGGGGACCTACTACAATGAGCAGTTCTTC. It is translated as CASSLLGTYYNEQFF.

This clonotype has only a few counts. The CDR3 DNA sequence: TGCAGTGCTAGAACCGGGACTAGCGGATACAATGAGCAGTTCTTC. Translation gives CSARTGTSGYNEQFF. The chain is built from TRBV20-1 and TRBJ2-1; 11 bases are shared with TRBD2. Germline loops: CDR1 DFQATT, CDR2 SNEGSKA (reference sequence). Germline trimming cut 2 bases from V and 4 bases from J; bases unmatched to any gene: 4. The CDR3 length is 15 residues.

This clonotype has more than one count but fewer than ten. CDR3 sequence: CASSLRVGPVEQYF. In DNA form, the CDR3 reads TGCGCCAGCAGCCTCCGGGTAGGGCCCGTCGAGCAGTACTTC. This chain connects TRBV4-1 to TRBJ2-7; D unresolved. Germline V CDR1 and CDR2: MGHRA, YSYEKL. The CDR3 spans 14 residues. V lost 4 bases and J 6 bases, leaving 16 bases between the germline ends.